The entry below describes one T cell receptor (beta chain). This sample is part of a study of blood T cell repertoires in COVID-19. On the study more broadly: Some COVID-19 samples were acute and others convalescent; all came from the United States, Italy and Spain.

Clones were read by immunoSEQ multiplex PCR, and TCRdb kept only the in-frame ones, dropping some. The sample carries about 260,000 clones, 85% recorded once. This clonotype originated in a human donor in a cohort sampled during active COVID-19. Sequenced sample: peripheral blood.

In DNA form, the CDR3 reads TGTGCCAGCTCACCAGACTATGGGAACACTGAAGCTTTCTTT. It yields the protein CASSPDYGNTEAFF. The chain joins TRBV18 to TRBJ1-1, with D hard to call. V was shortened by 2 bases and J by 1 base, with 8 bases between the two germline ends. The CDR3 has 14 amino acids. Germline-derived CDR1 and CDR2 are KGHSH and LQKENI. Looking up the rest from reference TRBV18 and TRBJ1-1 gives the full variable domain: NAGVMQNPRHLVRRRGQEARLRCSPMKGHSHVYWYRQLPEEGLKFMVYLQKENIIDESGMPKERFSAEFPKEGPSILRIQQVVRGDSAAYFCASSPDYGNTEAFFGQGTRLTVV.